The 7 T cell receptor beta chains listed next were all sequenced from one sample in a study of vaccination effects on CD4 cells after COVID-19. After expansion with viral peptide pools in the ViraFEST assay, antigen-specific CD4+ T cells were sequenced. After roughly 11 days in culture, the CD4+ T cells were isolated. Nucleocapsid antibody tests were negative, and the vaccine recipients had no prior SARS-CoV-2 infection. The table came from immunoSEQ multiplex PCR; TCRdb's copy has only in-frame clones and leaves some out. The table records some 69,000 clones, 65% to 85% of them present only once. No antigen has been assigned to these receptors. The material sequenced was CD4+ T cells from PBMCs cultured with HCoV-NL63 spike peptides, taken before COVID-19 vaccination. These receptors were collected from a human donor who received a COVID-19 vaccine.

This clone came up once. The rearrangement joins TRBV18 to TRBJ2-6; D unclear. Germline V gene lookup returns CDR1 KGHSH and CDR2 LQKENI. Trimming left V 3 bases short and J 0 bases short, with 6 bases between. The CDR3 is made up of 15 amino acids. The CDR3 spells CASSPPTSGANVLTF. CDR3 DNA sequence: TGTGCCAGCTCACCTCCGACCTCTGGGGCCAACGTCCTGACTTTC.

V is TRBV19 and J is TRBJ2-3; 8 bases fit TRBD1. This CDR3 has 15 amino acids. V shed 6 bases, J shed 2 bases, and the junction held 7 bases outside the gene matches. Per the germline V gene, CDR1 is LNHDA and CDR2 is SQIVND (reference sequence). CDR3 sequence (DNA): TGTGCCAGTAGATACAGGGGGAATCCCACAGATACGCAGTATTTT. Translated, it gives CASRYRGNPTDTQYF.

J is TRBJ2-1 and V is TRBV5-1; 9 bases align to TRBD1. The CDR3 has 15 residues. CDR1 and CDR2 (germline): SGHRS, YFSETQ. Trimming took 3 bases from V and 6 from J; bases not matched to a gene: 7. For the CDR3, the DNA is TGCGCCAGCAGCTATGGGGACAGGGATTTCAATGAGCAGTTCTTC. Its translation: CASSYGDRDFNEQFF.

The chain recombines TRBV6-5 with TRBJ1-3; D not certain. V gave up 6 bases and J gave up 0 bases, with 6 bases separating them. CDR1 and CDR2 (germline): MNHEY, SVGAGI. The CDR3 runs 13 residues. As DNA, the CDR3 is TGTGCCAGCAGGGTCCTCTCTGGAAACACCATATATTTT. This gives the protein CASRVLSGNTIYF.

The chain combines TRBV7-2 with TRBJ1-1, with D possibly matching TRBD1 (5 bases). Trimming shortened V by 5 bases and J by 4 bases, and 11 bases separated the two germline ends. The CDR3 has 13 residues. CDR1 SGHTA and CDR2 FQGNSA come from the germline V gene. The chain's CDR3 is CASSLGPLTEAFF. CDR3 nucleotides: TGTGCCAGCAGCCTGGGACCGCTCACTGAAGCTTTCTTT.

The V gene is TRBV6-5, the J gene TRBJ2-7; D is possibly TRBD1 or TRBD2 (5 bases each). Germline CDR1 is MNHEY and CDR2 is SVGAGI. V was shortened by 2 bases and J by 4 bases, with 15 bases between the two germline ends. The CDR3 spans 15 residues. CDR3 DNA: TGTGCCAGCAGTTACACCCGGGGTGGGGGTTACGAGCAGTACGTC. Its translation: CASSYTRGGGYEQYV.

The chain employs TRBV6-1 and TRBJ2-7; D is possibly TRBD1 (5 bases). Germline CDR1 is MNHNS and CDR2 is SASEGT. With 3 bases removed from V and 4 bases from J, the gap between germline ends came to 13 bases. CDR3 size: 14 residues. The CDR3 region is CASSDFTGLYEQYV. The CDR3 DNA reads TGTGCCAGCAGTGATTTTACAGGTCTTTACGAGCAGTACGTC.